These 32 T cell receptor beta chains originate from one sample sequenced in a study of blood T cell repertoires in COVID-19. The data were produced by immunoSEQ multiplex PCR, yet TCRdb's version contains in-frame clones alone and is incomplete. The sample includes about 220,000 clones, roughly 84% of them seen just once. Specimen: peripheral blood. Receptors originate from a woman aged 55 to 70 who had recovered from COVID-19.

This rearrangement joins TRBV19 to TRBJ2-1; a weak D match, TRBD2 (6 bases). V was clipped by 5 bases and J by 8 bases, with 22 bases between them. The V gene's germline CDR1 is LNHDA and CDR2 SQIVND (reference sequence). The CDR3 spans 16 residues. The CDR3 reads CASSLNLNLARDEQFF. The CDR3 DNA is TGTGCCAGTAGTCTAAACCTCAATCTAGCGCGGGATGAGCAGTTCTTC.

This sequence joins TRBV6-1 and TRBJ2-7; no clear D gene. CDR3 length: 15 amino acids. V was clipped by 1 base and J by 3 bases, with 13 bases between them. Germline CDR1 MNHNS, CDR2 SASEGT. The chain's CDR3 is CASSEGPQPHYEQYF. The CDR3 nucleotides are TGTGCCAGCAGTGAAGGACCACAGCCACACTACGAGCAGTACTTC.

CDR3 bases: TGTGCCAGCAGTGCGGTCTCCACTGGGGGACACTACAATGAGCAGTTCTTC. Amino acid sequence: CASSAVSTGGHYNEQFF. The chain carries TRBV6-1 and TRBJ2-1, with D maybe TRBD1 (6 bases). CDR1 and CDR2 (germline): MNHNS, SASEGT. This CDR3 has 17 residues. Trimming stripped 4 bases from V and 3 bases from J, with 19 bases between.

The chain has TRBV6-5 and TRBJ2-2, with 9 bases aligning to TRBD1. The CDR3 length is 14 residues. The germline V gene has CDR1 MNHEY and CDR2 SVGAGI. Losses at the gene ends were 8 bases for V and 3 bases for J; bases not matched to a gene: 4. CDR3 DNA: TGTGCCAGCCGGACAGGGGAGCACACCGGGGAGCTGTTTTTT. Its translation is CASRTGEHTGELFF.

As to this clone: This specimen includes other DNA sequences encoding the same CDR3. V is TRBV5-1 and J is TRBJ2-7, with 8 bases lining up with TRBD1. Germline CDR1 is SGHRS and CDR2 is YFSETQ. This CDR3 has 14 amino acids. The V and J ends lost 4 bases and 0 bases, in that order; junction bases with no gene match: 3. In DNA, the CDR3 is TGCGCCAGCAGCACCGGGACAGGCTCCTACGAGCAGTACTTC. The encoded protein is CASSTGTGSYEQYF.

This clone has a single count. J is TRBJ2-3 and V is TRBV13; 9 positions match TRBD1. The J segment lost 4 bases and the V segment lost 4 bases, leaving 12 bases of the junction unmatched. Looked up from germline, CDR1 is PRHDT and CDR2 is FYEKMQ (reference sequence). The CDR3 contains 17 residues. CDR3 amino acids: CASSSHPGQGSSDTQYF. DNA of the CDR3: TGTGCCAGCAGCTCACATCCGGGACAGGGTTCCTCAGATACGCAGTATTTT. The variable domain in full, completed from reference TRBV13 and TRBJ2-3, reads AAGVIQSPRHLIKEKRETATLKCYPIPRHDTVYWYQQGPGQDPQFLISFYEKMQSDKGSIPDRFSAQQFSDYHSELNMSSLELGDSALYFCASSSHPGQGSSDTQYFGPGTRLTVL.

V gene TRBV13 combines with J gene TRBJ2-2; D unclear. V was shortened by 2 bases and J by 0 bases, with 7 bases between the two germline ends. Germline CDR1 PRHDT, CDR2 FYEKMQ (reference sequence). CDR3 length equals 15 residues. CDR3 nucleotides: TGTGCCAGCAGCTTACCCGTTGCGAACACCGGGGAGCTGTTTTTT. It translates to CASSLPVANTGELFF. Drawing the rest from reference TRBV13 and TRBJ2-2, the complete variable domain is AAGVIQSPRHLIKEKRETATLKCYPIPRHDTVYWYQQGPGQDPQFLISFYEKMQSDKGSIPDRFSAQQFSDYHSELNMSSLELGDSALYFCASSLPVANTGELFFGEGSRLTVL.

V is TRBV6-1 and J is TRBJ2-6; D may be TRBD1 (6 bases). Between the trimmed V and J ends, which lost 1 base and 0 bases, there was a span of 16 bases. This CDR3 is 19 amino acids long. The V gene's germline CDR1 is MNHNS and CDR2 SASEGT. In DNA form, the CDR3 reads TGTGCCAGCAGTGAAGGGCCGGCAGGGGCGAGCTCTGGGGCCAACGTCCTGACTTTC. It yields the protein CASSEGPAGASSGANVLTF.

The chain is built from TRBV7-2 and TRBJ1-2, with D tentatively TRBD1 (5 bases). The CDR3 runs 18 residues. In germline, CDR1 is SGHTA, CDR2 FQGNSA. V was cut by 1 base and J by 5 bases, with 23 bases left in between. CDR3 amino acids: CASSLDLDGWMGPYGYTF. CDR3 coding DNA: TGTGCCAGCAGCTTAGATTTAGATGGGTGGATGGGGCCGTATGGCTACACCTTC.

The CDR3 nucleotides read TGTGCCAGCAGCTTAACTAGACAGGGAACCGGCTCGTTCTTC. As protein: CASSLTRQGTGSFF. This chain joins TRBV7-9 and TRBJ2-1; TRBD1 aligns across 7 bases. The V gene's germline CDR1 is SEHNR and CDR2 FQNEAQ (reference sequence). The CDR3 totals 14 residues. V dropped 2 bases and J dropped 15; count of bases not matched to a gene: 13.

V gene TRBV27 combines with J gene TRBJ2-1, with a possible D match to TRBD1 (6 bases). The CDR3 is 13 amino acids. Trimming pared 4 bases from V and 5 bases from J, leaving 9 bases between. Germline loops: CDR1 MNHEY, CDR2 SMNVEV (reference sequence). This CDR3 reads CASSYRVHNEQFF. The CDR3 nucleotides read TGTGCCAGCAGTTACAGGGTACACAATGAGCAGTTCTTC.

The rearrangement joins TRBV18 to TRBJ2-5; TRBD1 aligns across 7 bases. J lost 5 bases, V lost 2 bases, and 5 bases had no gene match. Germline assignment: CDR1 KGHSH and CDR2 LQKENI. This CDR3 comprises 14 residues. The CDR3 sequence: CASSPTDRDETQYF. CDR3 nucleotides: TGTGCCAGCTCACCAACCGACAGGGATGAGACCCAGTACTTC. The full variable domain, completed using reference TRBV18 and TRBJ2-5, is NAGVMQNPRHLVRRRGQEARLRCSPMKGHSHVYWYRQLPEEGLKFMVYLQKENIIDESGMPKERFSAEFPKEGPSILRIQQVVRGDSAAYFCASSPTDRDETQYFGPGTRLLVL.

The chain carries TRBV4-1 and TRBJ1-1; D ambiguous. The length of the CDR3 is 14 residues. Germline V lookup: CDR1 MGHRA, CDR2 YSYEKL. V dropped 0 bases and J dropped 7 bases, with 12 bases sitting between them. DNA for the CDR3: TGCGCCAGCAGCCAAGAAAGGTGGGCAATTGAAGCTTTCTTT. Protein product: CASSQERWAIEAFF.

This clone has a handful of counts. V is TRBV28 and J is TRBJ1-1, with D hard to call. The CDR3 has 12 residues. Germline V gene sequence: CDR1 MDHEN, CDR2 SYDVKM. V gave up 7 bases and J gave up 5 bases, with 11 bases separating them. CDR3 residues: CASKELRTEAFF. In nucleotides, the CDR3 is TGTGCCAGCAAGGAACTGAGGACTGAAGCTTTCTTT. Full variable domain (missing parts from reference TRBV28 and TRBJ1-1): DVKVTQSSRYLVKRTGEKVFLECVQDMDHENMFWYRQDPGLGLRLIYFSYDVKMKEKGDIPEGYSVSREKKERFSLILESASTNQTSMYLCASKELRTEAFFGQGTRLTVV.

The genes are TRBV19 and TRBJ2-7; possibly TRBD1 for D (5 bases). Trimming removed 8 bases at V and 2 bases at J, with 13 bases between. This CDR3 region has 13 residues. Germline-derived CDR1 and CDR2 are LNHDA and SQIVND (reference sequence). The CDR3 nucleotides read TGTGCCAGTGGGGCCGGAATGGCCTACGAGCAGTACTTC. It codes for CASGAGMAYEQYF.

Notes on this clone: A much larger clone lies a single base off, so this may be a read error. Different DNA sequences within this sample yield the same CDR3. The rearrangement links TRBV6-5 to TRBJ2-1, with D unresolved. The ends were cut back, 0 bases at V and 6 bases at J, with 6 bases in the middle. The CDR3 has 13 amino acids. CDR1 is MNHEY and CDR2 is SVGAGI in the germline V gene. CDR3 protein: CASSYSSRNEQFF. As DNA, the CDR3 is TGTGCCAGCAGTTACTCGAGCCGCAATGAGCAGTTCTTC.

V and J are TRBV2 and TRBJ2-5; 7 bases agree with TRBD2. Germline V gene lookup returns CDR1 SNHLY and CDR2 FYNNEI. The V and J ends lost 6 bases and 2 bases, in that order; junction bases with no gene match: 9. This CDR3 has 15 amino acids. DNA for the CDR3: TGTGCCAGCAGCTGGGGTGTTAGCGGGCAAGAGACCCAGTACTTC. Its protein is CASSWGVSGQETQYF.

The genes are TRBV15 and TRBJ1-6; D gene uncertain. CDR1 and CDR2 from the germline V gene are LNHNV and YYDKDF (reference sequence). This CDR3 region has 15 residues. The V and J ends lost 0 bases and 13 bases respectively, with 16 bases between them. Written as DNA, the CDR3 is TGTGCCACCAGCAGAGAAAGAATAGGAATGGAGCCCCTCCACTTT. It specifies CATSRERIGMEPLHF.

V gene TRBV5-6 combines with J gene TRBJ2-5; 9 bases are shared with TRBD1. This CDR3 comprises 14 residues. V lost 4 bases, J lost 7 bases, and 8 bases stayed unmatched. Germline values: CDR1 SGHDT, CDR2 YYEEEE. The CDR3 sequence is CASSLGTGWVTQYF. The CDR3 region has the DNA TGTGCCAGCAGCCTCGGGACAGGGTGGGTGACCCAGTACTTC.

The rearrangement uses TRBV4-1 and TRBJ1-1; weak D call: TRBD1 (6 bases). From germline, CDR1 is MGHRA and CDR2 YSYEKL. The germline V and J ends were trimmed by 5 bases and 1 base, with 8 bases remaining between them. The CDR3 contains 13 residues. As DNA, the CDR3 is TGCGCCAGCAGCAGGACAGAGAACACTGAAGCTTTCTTT. Translating gives CASSRTENTEAFF.

This chain joins TRBV11-2 and TRBJ2-7; 7 bases agree with TRBD2. This CDR3 has 13 amino acids. Losses at the gene ends were 6 bases for V and 1 base for J; bases not matched to a gene: 3. From germline, CDR1 is SGHAT and CDR2 FQNNGV. The CDR3 is CASRYSGSYEQYF. DNA for the CDR3: TGTGCCAGCAGGTATAGCGGGTCCTACGAGCAGTACTTC.

The rearrangement joins TRBV19 to TRBJ2-7; possibly TRBD2 for D (7 bases). This CDR3 has 15 residues. Germline CDR1 is LNHDA and CDR2 is SQIVND (reference sequence). The V end was cut by 5 bases, the J end by 1 base, with 15 bases between. The CDR3 coding sequence is TGTGCCAGTAGTGTCACGGGGGGCGCGTCCTACGAGCAGTACTTC. Translated: CASSVTGGASYEQYF.

V usage is TRBV11-3 and J usage is TRBJ2-3; weak D call: TRBD1 (6 bases). This CDR3 is 14 amino acids long. V lost 5 bases, J lost 0 bases, and 9 bases lay in between. Germline values: CDR1 SGHNT, CDR2 YENEEA. CDR3 nucleotides: TGTGCCAGCAGCGAGGGGGATAGCACAGATACGCAGTATTTT. This encodes CASSEGDSTDTQYF.

The J gene is TRBJ2-5, the V gene TRBV3-1 (or the pseudogene TRBV3-2); TRBD2 agrees at 8 bases. The CDR3 is made up of 15 amino acids. With V trimmed by 2 bases and J by 1 base, 3 bases remained unmatched. Germline assignment: CDR1 LGHDT and CDR2 YNNKEL (reference sequence). CDR3 nucleotide sequence: TGTGCCAGCAGCCAACTACTAGCGGTCCAAGAGACCCAGTACTTC. Its protein is CASSQLLAVQETQYF.

This chain uses TRBV23-1 with TRBJ2-7; D is perhaps TRBD2 (5 bases). TRBV23-1 is an ORF; its function is uncertain. Trimming shortened V by 0 bases and J by 3 bases, and 18 bases separated the two germline ends. The CDR3 is 17 amino acids. CDR3 amino acids: CASSQSRPGEHYYEQYF. CDR3 sequence (DNA): TGCGCCAGCAGTCAATCTAGGCCCGGGGAACACTACTACGAGCAGTACTTC.

This rearrangement joins TRBV5-4 to TRBJ1-4; D is uncertain. The CDR3 is made up of 14 amino acids. V was cut by 3 bases and J by 0 bases, with 6 bases left in between. Germline loops: CDR1 SGHNT, CDR2 YYREEE (reference sequence). The CDR3 loop reads CASSYSATNEKLFF. The DNA of the CDR3 is TGTGCCAGCAGCTACAGTGCAACTAATGAAAAACTGTTTTTT. Supplemented by reference TRBV5-4 and TRBJ1-4, the full variable domain reads ETGVTQSPTHLIKTRGQQVTLRCSSQSGHNTVSWYQQALGQGPQFIFQYYREEENGRGNFPPRFSGLQFPNYSSELNVNALELDDSALYLCASSYSATNEKLFFGSGTQLSVL.

The CDR3, as DNA: TGTGCCATCAGGCCGGGACTAGCGGGGGGGCTCCGTCCCGAGCAGTACTTC. This codes for CAIRPGLAGGLRPEQYF. The J gene is TRBJ2-7, the V gene TRBV10-3; 16 bases map to TRBD2. Germline-derived CDR1 and CDR2 are ENHRY and SYGVKD. The V segment lost 6 bases and the J segment 6 bases; nucleotides outside the gene matches: 11. CDR3 length: 17 amino acids.

This rearrangement joins TRBV2 to TRBJ1-5; 8 nucleotides line up with TRBD1. Germline CDR1 reads SNHLY; CDR2 reads FYNNEI. This CDR3 has 13 amino acids. J gave up 6 bases and V 7 bases, and 5 bases lay outside the gene matches. In nucleotides, the CDR3 is TGTGCCAGCAATCGACAGGGGTCTCAGCCCCAGCATTTT. Translating it yields CASNRQGSQPQHF.

V gene TRBV6-5 combines with J gene TRBJ1-1, with unresolved D. Trimming cost V 9 bases and J 4 bases, with 12 bases left between them. This CDR3 spans 12 amino acids. Per germline, CDR1 MNHEY and CDR2 SVGAGI. The CDR3, as DNA: TGTGCCAGTAAGTCCCGCAGCACTGAAGCTTTCTTT. Protein sequence: CASKSRSTEAFF.

V is TRBV3-1 (or the pseudogene TRBV3-2) and J is TRBJ1-1; D gene unclear. Germline lookup yields CDR1 LGHDT and CDR2 YNNKEL (reference sequence). The CDR3 sequence is 13 residues long. The germline V and J ends were trimmed by 6 bases and 2 bases, with 10 bases remaining between them. CDR3 sequence (DNA): TGTGCCAGCAGTCCCGGTCGAAACACTGAAGCTTTCTTT. This translates into CASSPGRNTEAFF.

V usage is TRBV7-8 and J usage is TRBJ1-6; the D is unclear. V lost 3 bases, J lost 7 bases, and 10 bases lay in between. The germline CDR1 and CDR2 sequences are SGHVS and FQNEAQ. The CDR3 spans 14 residues. In DNA form, the CDR3 reads TGTGCCAGCAGCTTGGCTGGGGAGAATTCACCCCTCCACTTT. Translating it yields CASSLAGENSPLHF. Filled out from reference TRBV7-8 and TRBJ1-6, the complete variable domain reads GAGVSQSPRYKVAKRGQDVALRCDPISGHVSLFWYQQALGQGPEFLTYFQNEAQLDKSGLPSDRFFAERPEGSVSTLKIQRTQQEDSAVYLCASSLAGENSPLHFGNGTRLTVT.

The J gene is TRBJ2-3, the V gene TRBV9, with 13 bases identical to TRBD2. Germline CDR1 SGDLS, CDR2 YYNGEE. Unmatched junction bases numbered 3, after V lost 0 bases and J lost 2 bases. The CDR3 loop spans 17 amino acids. The CDR3 DNA reads as TGTGCCAGCAGCGTAGAGGGACTAGCGGGGTACACAGATACGCAGTATTTT. It is translated as CASSVEGLAGYTDTQYF.